These 8 T cell receptor beta chains share one sample of origin, sequenced in a study of T-cell memory formation after mild COVID-19. TCRdb processed the 5' RACE reads anew with MiXCR; each CDR3 protein has one entry. The sample holds 400,000 to 450,000 distinct CDR3 sequences; over 15% are singletons and the top ten take about 22%. Source material: PBMCs or a T cell subset sorted from them (not recorded which). The receptors shown here come from a man aged 18 to 35 who had mild COVID-19 (a few samples of this study predate the infection). Cell type and time point are not known.

This clonotype was observed at least ten times. The chain has TRBV7-2 and TRBJ2-1; D gene uncertain. Trimming left V 3 bases short and J 0 bases short, with 6 bases between. This CDR3 is 14 amino acids long. Germline loops: CDR1 SGHTA, CDR2 FQGNSA. CDR3 protein: CASSFRSSYNEQFF. CDR3 nucleotide sequence: TGTGCCAGCAGCTTCCGAAGCTCCTACAATGAGCAGTTCTTC.

In this sample, this clonotype turned up a few times. The rearrangement uses TRBV12-3 or TRBV12-4 and TRBJ2-5, with TRBD2 matching over 9 bases. There are 15 residues in the CDR3. V was pared by 4 bases and J by 4 bases, with 7 bases of the junction left unmatched. Here the CDR3 DNA reads TGTGCCAGCAGTTCGGGACTAGCCCTCCCAGAGACCCAGTACTTC. Amino acid sequence: CASSSGLALPETQYF.

The chain employs TRBV5-1 and TRBJ2-2; D gene ambiguous. The CDR3 covers 15 residues. With 4 bases removed from V and 7 bases from J, the gap between germline ends came to 17 bases. CDR1 and CDR2 (germline): SGHRS, YFSETQ. The CDR3 protein is CASSGGHRGSGELFF. CDR3 bases: TGCGCCAGCAGCGGTGGCCACCGAGGAAGCGGGGAGCTGTTTTTT.

This clonotype has only a few counts. This rearrangement joins TRBV6-2 or TRBV6-3 to TRBJ2-7; 9 bases map to TRBD1. Looked up from germline, CDR1 is MNHEY and CDR2 is SVGEGT. Trimming cost V 7 bases and J 5 bases; bases outside gene matches: 18. This CDR3 has 17 residues. CDR3 sequence: CASTRTPGTGNPNEQYV. Here the CDR3 DNA reads TGTGCCAGCACGCGAACTCCCGGGACAGGGAACCCCAACGAGCAGTACGTC.

Concerning this clonotype: A junction end diverges from the germline sequence, so it may reflect a read error. The V call is TRBV4-3, the J call TRBJ2-2; D not resolved. CDR1 is LGHNA and CDR2 is YSLEER in the germline V gene. This CDR3 has 17 residues. CDR3 coding DNA: TGCGCCAGAAGCCCCCCCCGTCGTAGGCACAACACCGGGGAGCTGTTTTTT. Protein: CARSPPRRRHNTGELFF.

This clonotype was seen more than once but under ten times. This chain joins TRBV18 and TRBJ2-3; D is uncertain. The CDR3 length is 13 residues. Trimming pared 4 bases from V and 5 bases from J, leaving 10 bases between. The germline gives CDR1 KGHSH, CDR2 LQKENI. The CDR3 here is CASSRDVEDTQYF. The CDR3 nucleotides read TGTGCCAGCTCACGCGATGTTGAAGATACGCAGTATTTT.

This clonotype has ten or more counts. The chain employs TRBV5-1 and TRBJ2-3; a weak D match, TRBD2 (5 bases). V lost 5 bases to trimming and J lost 2 bases, with 9 bases between them. Germline values: CDR1 SGHRS, CDR2 YFSETQ. The CDR3 is 13 residues long. CDR3 coding DNA: TGCGCCAGCAGAGAGGGATACACAGATACGCAGTATTTT. It is translated as CASREGYTDTQYF.

The chain has TRBV4-1 and TRBJ2-2, with 10 bases identical to TRBD2. The CDR3 is 17 residues long. Germline lookup yields CDR1 MGHRA and CDR2 YSYEKL. The junction had 9 bases not matched to a gene; V was cut back by 2 bases and J by 6 bases. DNA of the CDR3: TGCGCCAGCAGCCAACCGCCTAGCGGGGGTCTTCCCGGGGAGCTGTTTTTT. As protein: CASSQPPSGGLPGELFF.